The 17 T cell receptor beta chains listed next were all sequenced from one sample in a study of cytomegalovirus exposure and HLA in healthy donors. Here immunoSEQ multiplex PCR was the method, and the copy in TCRdb shows in-frame clones only, minus some. The sample holds 130,000 to 150,000 clones, 85% to 90% seen once. The sequenced sample consisted of PBMCs. The receptors were sampled from a woman younger than 30 in good health and CMV-seropositive.

V gene TRBV4-1 combines with J gene TRBJ1-2; D possibly corresponds to TRBD1 (6 bases). The CDR3 length is 16 residues. Germline V CDR1 and CDR2: MGHRA, YSYEKL. The ends were cut back, 1 base at V and 2 bases at J, with 14 bases in the middle. This CDR3 is CASSQVRTAINYGYTF. The CDR3 nucleotides are TGCGCCAGCAGCCAAGTTAGGACAGCCATAAACTATGGCTACACCTTC.

The V gene is TRBV28, the J gene TRBJ1-6, with D unresolved. The germline CDR1 and CDR2 sequences are MDHEN and SYDVKM. Trimming left V 2 bases short and J 13 bases short, with 21 bases between. The CDR3 sequence is 16 residues long. The CDR3: CASSLARQATRWPLHF. The DNA of the CDR3 is TGTGCCAGCAGTTTAGCACGGCAGGCGACACGCTGGCCCCTCCACTTT.

Here the CDR3 DNA reads TGTGCCAGCAGTGATGTTAGCGGGGGGGCCGGGACGCAGTATTTT. Translated: CASSDVSGGAGTQYF. This rearrangement joins TRBV2 to TRBJ2-3; 11 bases map to TRBD2. Germline loops: CDR1 SNHLY, CDR2 FYNNEI. The junction had 8 bases not matched to a gene; V was cut back by 3 bases and J by 9 bases. There are 15 residues in the CDR3.

The chain couples TRBV7-2 to TRBJ2-7, with 7 bases identical to TRBD1. The junction had 3 bases not matched to a gene; V was cut back by 1 base and J by 3 bases. This CDR3 has 14 residues. Germline-derived CDR1 and CDR2 are SGHTA and FQGNSA. The CDR3 sequence: CASSLGDRDYEQYF. CDR3 nucleotides: TGTGCCAGCAGCTTAGGTGACAGGGACTACGAGCAGTACTTC.

V and J are TRBV5-1 and TRBJ1-2; possibly TRBD1 for D (5 bases). The CDR3 is made up of 12 amino acids. V dropped 4 bases and J dropped 4 bases, with 8 bases sitting between them. Germline CDR1 is SGHRS and CDR2 is YFSETQ. The CDR3 reads CASSPDTYGYTF. Here the CDR3 DNA reads TGCGCCAGCAGCCCGGACACCTATGGCTACACCTTC.

The rearrangement links TRBV11-2 to TRBJ2-3; TRBD2 matches 11 bases. Trimming at V came to 2 bases and at J to 3 bases, leaving 4 bases not matched to a gene. The CDR3 runs 16 residues. The germline V gene has CDR1 SGHAT and CDR2 FQNNGV. CDR3 loop: CASSLTGLAATDTQYF. As DNA, the CDR3 is TGTGCCAGCAGCTTAACGGGACTAGCGGCAACAGATACGCAGTATTTT.

This clone was counted only a few times. This sequence joins TRBV29-1 and TRBJ2-5, with TRBD2 matching 9 bases. CDR3 length equals 13 residues. Losses at the gene ends were 5 bases for V and 2 bases for J; bases not matched to a gene: 3. Per the germline V gene, CDR1 is SQVTM and CDR2 is ANQGSEA. CDR3 bases: TGCAGCGTTTTAGCGGGGGATCAAGAGACCCAGTACTTC. Translation gives CSVLAGDQETQYF.

The chain has TRBV7-6 and TRBJ2-5, with 9 bases fitting TRBD2. J gave up 2 bases and V 2 bases, and 3 bases lay outside the gene matches. This CDR3 spans 15 amino acids. Germline CDR1 SGHVS, CDR2 FNYEAQ. The CDR3 DNA reads as TGTGCCAGCAGCTTATATGCGGGGGGGCAAGAGACCCAGTACTTC. It encodes CASSLYAGGQETQYF.

This chain links TRBV27 with TRBJ2-3, with 11 bases lining up with TRBD2. V lost 5 bases, J lost 2 bases, and 12 bases stayed unmatched. The CDR3 length is 18 residues. Germline CDR1 reads MNHEY; CDR2 reads SMNVEV (reference sequence). This CDR3 reads CASSPHLAGGPYTDTQYF. CDR3 nucleotide sequence: TGTGCCAGCAGTCCCCACCTAGCGGGGGGTCCCTACACAGATACGCAGTATTTT.

The chain has TRBV19 and TRBJ1-5; D remains unclear. The CDR3 contains 18 residues. The germline V and J ends were trimmed by 3 bases and 0 bases, with 18 bases remaining between them. In germline, CDR1 is LNHDA, CDR2 SQIVND (reference sequence). CDR3 nucleotides: TGTGCCAGTAGTATGCCCCGGGGTAGGGCGATTAGCAATCAGCCCCAGCATTTT. Its protein product is CASSMPRGRAISNQPQHF. Based on the CDR3 plus reference TRBV19 and TRBJ1-5, the full variable domain is DGGITQSPKYLFRKEGQNVTLSCEQNLNHDAMYWYRQDPGQGLRLIYYSQIVNDFQKGDIAEGYSVSREKKESFPLTVTSAQKNPTAFYLCASSMPRGRAISNQPQHFGDGTRLSIL.

The V gene is TRBV27, the J gene TRBJ2-5; 8 nucleotides line up with TRBD1. Unmatched junction bases numbered 2, after V lost 6 bases and J lost 2 bases. The CDR3 sequence is 13 residues long. CDR1 and CDR2 from the germline V gene are MNHEY and SMNVEV (reference sequence). This chain's CDR3 is CASRDRVQETQYF. The DNA of the CDR3 is TGTGCCAGCAGGGACAGGGTTCAAGAGACCCAGTACTTC.

This chain uses TRBV19 with TRBJ2-5; 9 positions match TRBD1. This CDR3 is built from 14 residues. After removal of 10 bases from V and 9 bases from J, the junction contained 15 bases not matched to a gene. CDR1 and CDR2 from the germline V gene are LNHDA and SQIVND (reference sequence). This chain's CDR3 is CATTPGQGLPPQYF. DNA of the CDR3: TGTGCCACCACCCCCGGACAGGGGCTACCCCCCCAGTACTTC.

This chain uses TRBV5-1 with TRBJ2-3, with D possibly TRBD2 on 5 matching bases. The CDR3 length is 15 residues. The ends were cut back, 4 bases at V and 4 bases at J, with 16 bases in the middle. Germline-derived CDR1 and CDR2 are SGHRS and YFSETQ. The CDR3 DNA reads as TGCGCCAGCAGCCCGACGGGGAAATGGGCAGATACGCAGTATTTT. It translates to CASSPTGKWADTQYF.

This sequence joins TRBV10-3 and TRBJ2-5; the D is unclear. The CDR3 runs to 11 residues. With 8 bases removed from V and 4 bases from J, the gap between germline ends came to 8 bases. Germline CDR1 reads ENHRY; CDR2 reads SYGVKD. CDR3 in amino acids: CAIAVGETQYF. DNA for the CDR3: TGTGCCATCGCGGTAGGAGAGACCCAGTACTTC.

V usage is TRBV25-1 and J usage is TRBJ2-1, with TRBD1 identical over 11 bases. Germline-derived CDR1 and CDR2 are MGHDK and SYGVNS. Trimming took 4 bases from V and 7 from J; bases not matched to a gene: 6. This CDR3 is 15 amino acids long. CDR3 nucleotide sequence: TGTGCCAGCAGTGCCGGGACAGGGGGAAGGAATGAGCAGTTCTTC. Protein: CASSAGTGGRNEQFF.

This clone was counted once. The chain uses TRBV28 and TRBJ2-2, with 9 bases lining up with TRBD1. The junction had 7 bases not matched to a gene; V was cut back by 4 bases and J by 4 bases. Germline CDR1 is MDHEN and CDR2 is SYDVKM. CDR3 length: 16 residues. The CDR3 is CASSSRTGAFTGELFF. Here the CDR3 DNA reads TGTGCCAGCAGTTCCAGGACAGGGGCGTTCACCGGGGAGCTGTTTTTT.

This rearrangement joins TRBV5-1 to TRBJ1-1; 7 nucleotides agree with TRBD1. Per the germline V gene, CDR1 is SGHRS and CDR2 is YFSETQ. The CDR3 consists of 13 residues. The ends lost 4 bases at V and 6 bases at J; junction bases unmatched: 6. DNA for the CDR3: TGCGCCAGCAGCCCGGGACAGCCCGCTGAAGCTTTCTTT. It encodes CASSPGQPAEAFF.